Reported below is one T cell receptor beta chain. Its matching antigen is unknown. This specimen includes other DNA sequences encoding the same CDR3. The sample is drawn from a study of cytomegalovirus exposure and HLA in healthy donors. Study-wide points: According to a later analysis, TCR clusters from the first cohort tended to co-occur in the approximately 130 validation repertoires.

V lost 3 bases and J lost 2; bases outside the gene matches: 1. The CDR3 is made up of 13 amino acids. Germline lookup yields CDR1 SGHNT and CDR2 YENEEA. The data were produced by immunoSEQ multiplex PCR, yet TCRdb's version contains in-frame clones alone and is incomplete. The sample has over 200,000 clones; roughly 87% are singletons. This chain uses TRBV11-3 with TRBJ2-7, with 7 nucleotides matching TRBD2. The sequencing input was PBMCs. The TCR sequence derives from a woman younger than 35 in good health and CMV-seropositive. In DNA, the CDR3 is TGTGCCAGCAGCTTCGGGGGGACCTACGAGCAGTACTTC. It translates to CASSFGGTYEQYF.